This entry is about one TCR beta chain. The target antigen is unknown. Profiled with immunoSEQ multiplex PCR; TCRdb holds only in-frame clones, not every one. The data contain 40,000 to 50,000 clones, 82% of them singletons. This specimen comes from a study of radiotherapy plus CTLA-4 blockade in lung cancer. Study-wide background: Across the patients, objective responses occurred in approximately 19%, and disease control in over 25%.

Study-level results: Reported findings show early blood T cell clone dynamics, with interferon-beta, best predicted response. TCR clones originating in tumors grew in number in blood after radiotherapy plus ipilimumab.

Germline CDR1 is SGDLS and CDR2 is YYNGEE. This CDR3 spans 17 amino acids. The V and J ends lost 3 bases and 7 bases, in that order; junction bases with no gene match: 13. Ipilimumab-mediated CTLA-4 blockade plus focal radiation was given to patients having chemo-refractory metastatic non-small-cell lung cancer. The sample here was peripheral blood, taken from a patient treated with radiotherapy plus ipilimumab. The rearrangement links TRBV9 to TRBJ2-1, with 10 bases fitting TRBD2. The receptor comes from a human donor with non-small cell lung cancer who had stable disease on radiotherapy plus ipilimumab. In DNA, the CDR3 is TGTGCCAGCAGCGCCTATCTAGCGGGAGAAGGGGGAAATGAGCAGTTCTTC. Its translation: CASSAYLAGEGGNEQFF.